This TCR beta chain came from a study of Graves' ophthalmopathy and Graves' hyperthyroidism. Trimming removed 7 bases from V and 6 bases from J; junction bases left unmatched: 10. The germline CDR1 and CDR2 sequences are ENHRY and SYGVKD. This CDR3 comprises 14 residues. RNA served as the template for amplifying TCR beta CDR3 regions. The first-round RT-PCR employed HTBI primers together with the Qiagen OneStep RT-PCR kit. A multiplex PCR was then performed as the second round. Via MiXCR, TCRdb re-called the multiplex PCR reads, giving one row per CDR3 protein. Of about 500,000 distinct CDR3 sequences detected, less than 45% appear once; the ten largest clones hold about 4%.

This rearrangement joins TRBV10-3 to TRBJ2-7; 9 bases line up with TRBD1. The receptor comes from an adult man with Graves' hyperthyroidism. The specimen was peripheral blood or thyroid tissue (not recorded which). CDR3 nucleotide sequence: TGTGCCATCACCCCGGACAGGGGAGGGTCCGAGCAGTACTTC. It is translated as CAITPDRGGSEQYF.